These T cell receptor beta chains were read from a single sample in a study of cytotoxic CD8 clonotypes in ibrutinib-treated CLL. Produced via immunoSEQ multiplex PCR; TCRdb's table is partial and in-frame only. This table holds about 140,000 clones, approximately 80% found once. The sequencing here drew on PBMCs, taken after 12 months of ibrutinib treatment. These receptors were taken from a human donor with chronic lymphocytic leukemia. The CDR3 runs from the conserved cysteine through the conserved F or W. D genes are given only for firm matches. A clone size is listed for some rows: how often the clone was seen (once, few, many), or a class if it is expanded.

v_gene: TRBV4-3
j_gene: TRBJ2-7
d_gene: TRBD1
abundance: -
CDR3aa: CASSQVASTGGSYEQYF
CDR3nt: TGCGCCAGCAGCCAAGTGGCATCGACAGGGGGTTCCTACGAGCAGTACTTC

v_gene: TRBV6-5
j_gene: TRBJ1-1
d_gene: -
abundance: once
CDR3aa: CASSYSEDQGHTEAFF
CDR3nt: TGTGCCAGCAGTTACTCGGAAGACCAGGGGCACACTGAAGCTTTCTTT

v_gene: TRBV6-5
j_gene: TRBJ2-7
d_gene: -
abundance: once
CDR3aa: CASSYHETFYEQYF
CDR3nt: TGTGCCAGCAGTTATCACGAGACATTCTACGAGCAGTACTTC

v_gene: TRBV30
j_gene: TRBJ1-5
d_gene: -
abundance: -
CDR3aa: CAWSVEGMQPQHF
CDR3nt: TGTGCCTGGAGTGTTGAGGGTATGCAGCCCCAGCATTTT

v_gene: TRBV29-1
j_gene: TRBJ1-1
d_gene: TRBD1
abundance: -
CDR3aa: CSVTTGVNTEAFF
CDR3nt: TGCAGCGTGACAACAGGGGTGAACACTGAAGCTTTCTTT

v_gene: TRBV5-6
j_gene: TRBJ2-7
d_gene: TRBD1
abundance: -
CDR3aa: CASSLDDRVGYEQYF
CDR3nt: TGTGCCAGCAGCTTGGATGACAGGGTCGGGTACGAGCAGTACTTC

v_gene: TRBV7-9
j_gene: TRBJ2-3
d_gene: TRBD1
abundance: -
CDR3aa: CASSLYAGTGGRDTQYF
CDR3nt: TGTGCCAGCAGCTTATACGCTGGGACAGGGGGCCGAGATACGCAGTATTTT

v_gene: TRBV5-1
j_gene: TRBJ1-5
d_gene: -
abundance: -
CDR3aa: CASSLVSGEGQPQHF
CDR3nt: TGCGCCAGCAGCTTGGTTTCAGGGGAGGGTCAGCCCCAGCATTTT

v_gene: TRBV11-2
j_gene: TRBJ1-4
d_gene: -
abundance: once
CDR3aa: CASSLGRVGTNEKLFF
CDR3nt: TGTGCCAGCAGCTTAGGCAGGGTGGGCACTAATGAAAAACTGTTTTTT

v_gene: TRBV5-1
j_gene: TRBJ2-5
d_gene: TRBD2
abundance: -
CDR3aa: CASSFVSSGMETQYF
CDR3nt: TGCGCCAGCAGCTTTGTGTCTAGCGGGATGGAGACCCAGTACTTC

v_gene: TRBV19
j_gene: TRBJ2-4
d_gene: -
abundance: -
CDR3aa: CASRAALAKDIQYF
CDR3nt: TGTGCCAGTAGAGCCGCGCTAGCGAAAGACATTCAGTACTTC

v_gene: TRBV7-2
j_gene: TRBJ2-1
d_gene: TRBD2
abundance: -
CDR3aa: CASRAGAGGHNEQFF
CDR3nt: TGTGCCAGCAGAGCCGGGGCGGGAGGGCACAATGAGCAGTTCTTC

v_gene: TRBV6-5
j_gene: TRBJ2-7
d_gene: TRBD1
abundance: few
CDR3aa: CASSPGQVTEQYF
CDR3nt: TGTGCCAGCAGTCCGGGACAGGTCACCGAGCAGTACTTC

v_gene: TRBV28
j_gene: TRBJ2-7
d_gene: -
abundance: -
CDR3aa: CASSLGDPRDEQYF
CDR3nt: TGTGCCAGCAGCCTGGGAGACCCGAGGGACGAGCAGTACTTC

v_gene: TRBV18
j_gene: TRBJ1-2
d_gene: TRBD1
abundance: once
CDR3aa: CASSPPGQGILSYGYTF
CDR3nt: TGTGCCAGCTCACCTCCGGGACAGGGAATCTTATCTTATGGCTACACCTTC

v_gene: TRBV27
j_gene: TRBJ1-2
d_gene: TRBD1
abundance: few
CDR3aa: CASRQGGYQGYGYTF
CDR3nt: TGTGCCAGCAGACAGGGGGGTTATCAGGGCTATGGCTACACCTTC

v_gene: TRBV6-5
j_gene: TRBJ1-1
d_gene: -
abundance: -
CDR3aa: CASSYSPGQINTEAFF
CDR3nt: TGTGCCAGCAGTTACTCCCCCGGGCAGATCAACACTGAAGCTTTCTTT

v_gene: TRBV5-1
j_gene: TRBJ2-1
d_gene: TRBD2
abundance: -
CDR3aa: CASSLRLAGVSNEQFF
CDR3nt: TGCGCCAGCAGCCTGAGACTAGCGGGAGTATCCAATGAGCAGTTCTTC

v_gene: TRBV23-1
j_gene: TRBJ2-2
d_gene: TRBD2
abundance: -
CDR3aa: CAKLKVAGTSLAGELFF
CDR3nt: TGCGCCAAACTCAAAGTGGCCGGGACTAGCCTTGCCGGGGAGCTGTTTTTT

v_gene: TRBV6-5
j_gene: TRBJ1-2
d_gene: -
abundance: -
CDR3aa: CASRTYTGTSYGYTF
CDR3nt: TGTGCCAGCAGGACCTATACCGGGACAAGTTATGGCTACACCTTC

v_gene: TRBV9
j_gene: TRBJ2-7
d_gene: TRBD2
abundance: -
CDR3aa: CASSVGWEGYEQYF
CDR3nt: TGTGCCAGCAGCGTAGGATGGGAGGGCTACGAGCAGTACTTC

v_gene: TRBV28
j_gene: TRBJ2-1
d_gene: TRBD2
abundance: -
CDR3aa: CASSFGTSGGSSYNEQFF
CDR3nt: TGTGCCAGCAGTTTCGGGACTAGCGGGGGTAGCTCCTACAATGAGCAGTTCTTC

v_gene: TRBV5-4
j_gene: TRBJ2-2
d_gene: -
abundance: -
CDR3aa: CASTRSVGGLIGELFF
CDR3nt: TGTGCCAGCACCCGGTCAGTGGGGGGCCTTATCGGGGAGCTGTTTTTT

v_gene: TRBV29-1
j_gene: TRBJ2-3
d_gene: -
abundance: -
CDR3aa: CSVGSLLRKTDTQYF
CDR3nt: TGCAGCGTGGGCTCTCTGTTGCGGAAAACAGATACGCAGTATTTT